What follows are 2 T cell receptor beta chains derived from one specimen sequenced in a study of control samples from healthy donors and cancer patients. Libraries were prepared by immunoSEQ multiplex PCR; TCRdb keeps only in-frame clonotypes and omits some of them. The data hold some 140,000 clones, with 90% to 95% observed a single time. The sample consisted of blood. The receptors shown here come from a man aged 35-49 years in good health.

The chain is built from TRBV6-2 or TRBV6-3 and TRBJ1-2; a weak D match, TRBD1 (5 bases). V lost 5 bases, J lost 7 bases, and 14 bases lay in between. Germline CDR1 is MNHEY and CDR2 is SVGEGT. CDR3 length: 13 amino acids. The CDR3 protein is CASSPPGTGGYTF. CDR3 coding DNA: TGTGCCAGCAGTCCACCAGGGACGGGTGGCTACACCTTC.

Here the CDR3 reads CASSREGGADSPLHF. Here the CDR3 DNA reads TGTGCCAGCAGTCGCGAGGGGGGAGCGGATTCACCCCTCCACTTT. V and J are TRBV6-2 or TRBV6-3 and TRBJ1-6; D is perhaps TRBD1 (6 bases). V was pared by 5 bases and J by 8 bases, with 16 bases between. Germline V gene lookup returns CDR1 MNHEY and CDR2 SVGEGT. This CDR3 contains 15 residues.